The next 8 T cell receptor beta chains were all read from a single sample in a study of molecular identifiers for immune sequencing clone quantification. TCRdb passed the PCR reads through MiXCR, listing each CDR3 protein once. The sample lists nearly 650,000 distinct CDR3 sequences, about 25% seen once, with 0.78% in the top ten. The sequenced sample was naive CD8+ T cells from blood, with Jurkat cell RNA spiked in. Subset denoted: FACS-sorted CD8+CD4-CCR7+CD45RA+ naive T cells. The receptors here all came from a human donor in good health. Some libraries in this study had Jurkat cell RNA spiked in.

This clonotype was picked up a small number of times. V and J are TRBV6-5 and TRBJ2-6; 12 bases align to TRBD1. V lost 6 bases to trimming and J lost 2 bases; unmatched junction nucleotides: 17. Germline CDR1 is MNHEY and CDR2 is SVGAGI. The CDR3 covers 21 residues. CDR3 DNA sequence: TGTGCCAGCAGGACCCATGGGACAGGGGGCGCCTTTTGGACTGGGGCCAACGTCCTGACTTTC. It is translated as CASRTHGTGGAFWTGANVLTF.

This clonotype came up many times. The chain links TRBV7-2 to TRBJ2-7; 9 bases align to TRBD1. Germline trimming cut 5 bases from V and 4 bases from J; bases unmatched to any gene: 6. CDR1 is SGHTA and CDR2 is FQGNSA in the germline V gene. The CDR3 spans 14 residues. CDR3 nucleotide sequence: TGTGCCAGCAGCGCCCTAGGACAGGGGTACGAGCAGTACTTC. Its translation: CASSALGQGYEQYF.

This clonotype was detected ten times or more. The chain is built from TRBV2 and TRBJ2-7, with D unresolved. The V gene lost 4 bases and the J gene lost 6 bases, with 7 bases spanning the gap. The CDR3 is 11 residues long. Germline lookup yields CDR1 SNHLY and CDR2 FYNNEI. Here the CDR3 DNA reads TGTGCCAGCAGTGCCGGGTCCGAGCAGTACTTC. The encoded protein is CASSAGSEQYF.

With regard to this clonotype: A clone one base away is much larger, so this may be a read error. The chain is built from TRBV28 and TRBJ1-6; D uncertain. Germline V gene lookup returns CDR1 MDHEN and CDR2 SYDVKM. The CDR3 is 16 residues long. CDR3 amino acids: CASRPGRTRHDSPPHF. CDR3 coding DNA: TGTGCCAGCAGACCGGGTCGCACTCGCCACGATTCACCCCCCCACTTT.

The chain employs TRBV12-3 or TRBV12-4 and TRBJ1-6, with D maybe TRBD1 (6 bases). CDR3 length: 16 amino acids. V was cut by 6 bases and J by 3 bases, with 15 bases left in between. The CDR3 loop reads CASSQGQSYYNSPLHF. The CDR3 DNA is TGTGCCAGCAGCCAAGGACAGAGCTACTATAATTCACCCCTCCACTTT.

The V gene is TRBV21-1, the J gene TRBJ2-7; the listed D gene, TRBD1, was not tested against the DNA. TRBV21-1 is classified as a pseudogene. This CDR3 has 16 amino acids. In DNA form, the CDR3 reads TGTGCCAGCAGCAATGGGACAGCCCAAAGCTCCTACGAGCAGTACTTC. As protein: CASSNGTAQSSYEQYF.

This rearrangement joins TRBV15 to TRBJ1-1; D not resolved. The V gene lost 4 bases and the J gene lost 0 bases, with 12 bases spanning the gap. The length of the CDR3 is 15 residues. From germline, CDR1 is LNHNV and CDR2 YYDKDF (reference sequence). CDR3 region: CATSIPRQLNTEAFF. CDR3 bases: TGTGCCACCAGCATCCCCCGGCAGTTGAACACTGAAGCTTTCTTT.

A note on this clonotype: A much larger clone differs from this one at a single base, so this may be a read error. V gene TRBV20-1 combines with J gene TRBJ2-7, with a weak D call TRBD2 (5 bases). The CDR3 sequence is 15 residues long. The germline gives CDR1 DFQATT, CDR2 SNEGSKA (reference sequence). The V gene lost 0 bases and the J gene lost 1 base, with 13 bases spanning the gap. This chain's CDR3 is CSARDVGSPSYEQYF. As DNA, the CDR3 is TGCAGTGCTAGAGATGTTGGGAGTCCTTCCTACGAGCAGTACTTC.